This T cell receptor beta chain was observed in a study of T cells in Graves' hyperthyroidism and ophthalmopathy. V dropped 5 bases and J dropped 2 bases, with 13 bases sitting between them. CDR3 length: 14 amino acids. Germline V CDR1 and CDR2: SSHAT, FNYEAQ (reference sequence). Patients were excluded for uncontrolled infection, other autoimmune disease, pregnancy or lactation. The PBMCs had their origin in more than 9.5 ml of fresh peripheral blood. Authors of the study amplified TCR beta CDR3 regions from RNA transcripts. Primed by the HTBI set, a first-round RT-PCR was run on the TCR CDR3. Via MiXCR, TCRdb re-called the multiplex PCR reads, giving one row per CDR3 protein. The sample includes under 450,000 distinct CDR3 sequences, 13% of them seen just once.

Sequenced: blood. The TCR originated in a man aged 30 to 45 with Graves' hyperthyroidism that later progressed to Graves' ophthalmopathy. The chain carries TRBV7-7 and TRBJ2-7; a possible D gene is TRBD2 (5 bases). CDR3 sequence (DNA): TGTGCCAGCAGCCGGGATATCCCCCCCTACGAGCAGTACTTC. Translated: CASSRDIPPYEQYF.